This T cell receptor beta chain appears in the sequencing data of a study of T cells after yellow fever vaccination. MiXCR, run by TCRdb on the 5' RACE reads, gives a single entry per CDR3 protein. The sample gives approximately 110,000 distinct CDR3 sequences, nearly 7.5% of which show up once; 2% to 3% is in the top ten. V shed 0 bases, J shed 6 bases, and the junction held 7 bases outside the gene matches. The germline CDR1 and CDR2 sequences are SGHRS and YFSETQ. The CDR3 sequence is 15 residues long. The chain combines TRBV5-1 with TRBJ2-5; TRBD1 matches 8 bases. Sequencing was performed on CD4+ T cells sorted from PBMCs, taken 9 to 11 days after the first yellow fever vaccination. This clonotype was sampled from a man aged 18 to 30 who received the YFV17D yellow fever vaccine. The CDR3 region is CASSLDRTGIQTQYF. The CDR3 nucleotides read TGCGCCAGCAGCTTGGACCGGACAGGGATACAGACCCAGTACTTC. Full variable domain (remainder filled in from reference TRBV5-1 and TRBJ2-5): KAGVTQTPRYLIKTRGQQVTLSCSPISGHRSVSWYQQTPGQGLQFLFEYFSETQRNKGNFPGRFSGRQFSNSRSEMNVSTLELGDSALYLCASSLDRTGIQTQYFGPGTRLLVL.